These 14 T cell receptor beta chains were all obtained from the same sample, sequenced in a study of response to subunit inactivated influenza vaccine. TCRdb independently ran MiXCR on the RT-PCR reads; one entry per CDR3 protein. The sample records about 700,000 distinct CDR3 sequences, roughly 14% being singletons. The sequences come from PBMCs from blood, collected around 14 days before vaccination. The receptor set was obtained from a man in his forties or fifties who received an inactivated influenza vaccine.

This chain joins TRBV3-1 and TRBJ2-3; 8 bases are a match to TRBD1. The germline V gene has CDR1 LGHDT and CDR2 YNNKEL (reference sequence). The length of the CDR3 is 16 residues. The V segment lost 4 bases and the J segment 4 bases; nucleotides outside the gene matches: 10. The CDR3 region is CASSPAGQGFPDTQYF. CDR3 DNA: TGTGCCAGCAGCCCTGCAGGACAGGGTTTTCCAGATACGCAGTATTTT.

This clonotype was counted a few times. The chain employs TRBV7-2 and TRBJ1-4; D gene ambiguous. V gave up 5 bases and J gave up 3 bases, with 13 bases separating them. CDR1 and CDR2 (germline): SGHTA, FQGNSA. This CDR3 has 15 amino acids. The CDR3 DNA sequence: TGTGCCAGCAGCGGCAGAAAGGCCCCTAATGAAAAACTGTTTTTT. Its protein is CASSGRKAPNEKLFF.

This chain connects TRBV5-6 to TRBJ2-1; D is possibly TRBD2 (7 bases). V dropped 3 bases and J dropped 4 bases, with 11 bases sitting between them. CDR1 SGHDT and CDR2 YYEEEE come from the germline V gene. The CDR3 spans 14 residues. The CDR3, as DNA: TGTGCCAGCAGCTGGGGGAGGGGGTACAATGAGCAGTTCTTC. This codes for CASSWGRGYNEQFF. Based on the CDR3 plus reference TRBV5-6 and TRBJ2-1, the full variable domain is DAGVTQSPTHLIKTRGQQVTLRCSPKSGHDTVSWYQQALGQGPQFIFQYYEEEERQRGNFPDRFSGHQFPNYSSELNVNALLLGDSALYLCASSWGRGYNEQFFGPGTRLTVL.

This clonotype was recorded at least ten times. The chain has TRBV3-1 and TRBJ1-1; D is unclear. Per germline, CDR1 LGHDT and CDR2 YNNKEL (reference sequence). V was pared by 0 bases and J by 6 bases, with 5 bases between. This CDR3 comprises 12 residues. This chain's CDR3 is CASSQDRAEAFF. The DNA for the CDR3 is TGTGCCAGCAGCCAAGATCGGGCTGAAGCTTTCTTT.

The gene calls are TRBV4-1 and TRBJ2-1; the D gene is possibly TRBD1 (6 bases). V was pared by 0 bases and J by 2 bases, with 11 bases between. There are 16 residues in the CDR3. Germline loops: CDR1 MGHRA, CDR2 YSYEKL. CDR3 sequence (DNA): TGCGCCAGCAGCCAAGAGACAGGCAGGACCTACAATGAGCAGTTCTTC. This gives the protein CASSQETGRTYNEQFF.

The chain is built from TRBV2 and TRBJ2-1; D gene unclear. The CDR3 is 16 amino acids. Trimming took 0 bases from V and 0 from J, leaving 9 bases between them. Germline V gene data show CDR1 as SNHLY and CDR2 as FYNNEI. The CDR3 is CASSEARAVSYNEQFF. DNA for the CDR3: TGTGCCAGCAGTGAAGCGCGCGCGGTCTCCTACAATGAGCAGTTCTTC.

In DNA form, the CDR3 reads TGCAGTGCTTATCCACGGGGCCACGGGGAGACCCAGTACTTC. It codes for CSAYPRGHGETQYF. This chain links TRBV20-1 with TRBJ2-5; the D gene could be TRBD1 or TRBD2 (5 bases each). This CDR3 has 14 amino acids. V was cut by 5 bases and J by 5 bases, with 18 bases left in between. The germline CDR1 and CDR2 sequences are DFQATT and SNEGSKA (reference sequence).

This clonotype has a handful of counts. The chain combines TRBV5-6 with TRBJ2-7, with D possibly TRBD1 on 5 matching bases. The CDR3 spans 14 residues. Between the trimmed V and J ends, which lost 3 bases and 3 bases, there was a span of 13 bases. Germline CDR1 SGHDT, CDR2 YYEEEE. The CDR3 DNA is TGTGCCAGCAGCTCTCCCCAGGACAACTACGAGCAGTACTTC. Translating it yields CASSSPQDNYEQYF.

This clonotype was observed a few times. This chain joins TRBV30 and TRBJ2-1; D is possibly TRBD1 (5 bases). The germline V gene encodes CDR1 GTSNPN and CDR2 SVGIG (reference sequence). This CDR3 has 13 residues. Trimming pared 2 bases from V and 7 bases from J, leaving 12 bases between. CDR3 amino acids: CAWSRAGPNEQFF. In DNA form, the CDR3 reads TGTGCCTGGAGTCGTGCAGGGCCGAATGAGCAGTTCTTC.

This clonotype was detected ten times or more. This chain links TRBV11-2 with TRBJ2-7; 11 bases are shared with TRBD2. Looked up from germline, CDR1 is SGHAT and CDR2 is FQNNGV. This CDR3 is built from 15 residues. V lost 5 bases, J lost 2 bases, and 5 bases stayed unmatched. The CDR3 protein is CASSHSSGGAYEQYF. CDR3 DNA: TGTGCCAGCAGCCACAGTAGCGGGGGGGCCTACGAGCAGTACTTC.

This clonotype was seen at least ten times. The V gene is TRBV29-1, the J gene TRBJ1-2; D remains ambiguous. This CDR3 has 11 amino acids. The germline CDR1 and CDR2 sequences are SQVTM and ANQGSEA. V shed 8 bases and J shed 3 bases, with 10 bases lying between them. The CDR3 loop reads CSSSGYYGYTF. DNA for the CDR3: TGCAGCTCGTCCGGATACTATGGCTACACCTTC.

In its sample, this clonotype was seen a few times. The J gene is TRBJ2-1, the V gene TRBV6-4; D call uncertain. Germline V lookup: CDR1 MRHNA, CDR2 SNTAGT. Trimming took 6 bases from V and 0 from J, leaving 12 bases between them. The CDR3 length is 15 residues. The CDR3 DNA sequence: TGTGCCAGCAGGACCCCGTCGGGCTCCTACAATGAGCAGTTCTTC. Its translation: CASRTPSGSYNEQFF.

This clonotype was seen ten or more times. CDR3 bases: TGCGCCAGCAGCTCGGGGACAGAGAGCACAGATACGCAGTATTTT. Amino acids: CASSSGTESTDTQYF. V usage is TRBV5-1 and J usage is TRBJ2-3, with TRBD1 identical over 7 bases. The CDR3 is 15 amino acids. Per the germline V gene, CDR1 is SGHRS and CDR2 is YFSETQ. The J segment lost 0 bases and the V segment lost 3 bases, leaving 4 bases of the junction unmatched.

The V gene is TRBV7-9, the J gene TRBJ1-2; D not certain. Germline V gene data show CDR1 as SEHNR and CDR2 as FQNEAQ (reference sequence). This CDR3 spans 14 amino acids. V was clipped by 1 base and J by 4 bases, with 10 bases between them. The CDR3 DNA reads TGTGCCAGCAGCTTAGTACTGGAGTCCTATGGCTACACCTTC. It encodes CASSLVLESYGYTF.